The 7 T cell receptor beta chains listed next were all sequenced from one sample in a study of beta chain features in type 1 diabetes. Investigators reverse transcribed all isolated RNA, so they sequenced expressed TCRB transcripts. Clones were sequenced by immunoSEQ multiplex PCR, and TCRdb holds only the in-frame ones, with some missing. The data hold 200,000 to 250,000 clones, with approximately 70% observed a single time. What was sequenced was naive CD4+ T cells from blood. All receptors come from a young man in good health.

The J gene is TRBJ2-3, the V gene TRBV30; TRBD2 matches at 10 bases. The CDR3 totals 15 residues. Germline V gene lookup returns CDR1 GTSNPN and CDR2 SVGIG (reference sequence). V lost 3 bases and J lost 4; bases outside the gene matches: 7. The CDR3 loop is CAWRNLLAGSDTQYF. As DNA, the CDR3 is TGTGCCTGGAGGAACCTACTAGCGGGGTCAGATACGCAGTATTTT.

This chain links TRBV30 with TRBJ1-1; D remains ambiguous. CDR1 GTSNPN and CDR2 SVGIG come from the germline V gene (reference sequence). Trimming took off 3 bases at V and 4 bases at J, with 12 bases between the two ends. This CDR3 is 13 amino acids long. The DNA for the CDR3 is TGTGCCTGGAGGGGTCCCCCAGGCACTGAAGCTTTCTTT. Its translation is CAWRGPPGTEAFF.

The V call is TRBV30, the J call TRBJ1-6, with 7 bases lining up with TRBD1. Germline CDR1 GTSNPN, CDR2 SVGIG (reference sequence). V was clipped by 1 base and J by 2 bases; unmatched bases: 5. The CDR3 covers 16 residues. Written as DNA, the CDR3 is TGTGCCTGGAGTGCCCAGGGACAGCCCTATAATTCACCCCTCCACTTT. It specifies CAWSAQGQPYNSPLHF. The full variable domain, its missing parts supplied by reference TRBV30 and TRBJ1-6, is SQTIHQWPATLVQPVGSPLSLECTVEGTSNPNLYWYRQAAGRGLQLLFYSVGIGQISSEVPQNLSASRPQDRQFILSSKKLLLSDSGFYLCAWSAQGQPYNSPLHFGNGTRLTVT.

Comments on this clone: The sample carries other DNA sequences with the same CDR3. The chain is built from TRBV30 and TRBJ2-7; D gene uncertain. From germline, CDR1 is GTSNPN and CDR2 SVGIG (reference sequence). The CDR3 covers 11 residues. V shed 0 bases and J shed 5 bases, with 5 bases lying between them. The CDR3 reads CAWSVRDEQYF. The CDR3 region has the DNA TGTGCCTGGAGTGTAAGAGACGAGCAGTACTTC.

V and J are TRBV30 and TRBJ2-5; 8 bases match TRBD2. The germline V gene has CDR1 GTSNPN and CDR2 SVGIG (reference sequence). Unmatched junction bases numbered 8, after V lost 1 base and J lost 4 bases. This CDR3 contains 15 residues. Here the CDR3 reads CAWSGGSGVRETQYF. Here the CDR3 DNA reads TGTGCCTGGAGTGGGGGTAGCGGGGTTAGAGAGACCCAGTACTTC.

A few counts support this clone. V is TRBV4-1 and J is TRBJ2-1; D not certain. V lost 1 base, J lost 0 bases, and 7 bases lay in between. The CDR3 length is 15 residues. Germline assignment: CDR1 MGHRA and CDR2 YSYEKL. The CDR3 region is CASSQAQSSYNEQFF. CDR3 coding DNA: TGCGCCAGCAGCCAAGCACAGAGCTCCTACAATGAGCAGTTCTTC.

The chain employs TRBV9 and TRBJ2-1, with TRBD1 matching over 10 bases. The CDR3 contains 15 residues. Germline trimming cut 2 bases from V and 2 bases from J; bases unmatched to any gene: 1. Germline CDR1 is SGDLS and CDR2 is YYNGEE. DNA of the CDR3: TGTGCCAGCAGCGTGGGGACAGGGGCCTACAATGAGCAGTTCTTC. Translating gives CASSVGTGAYNEQFF.